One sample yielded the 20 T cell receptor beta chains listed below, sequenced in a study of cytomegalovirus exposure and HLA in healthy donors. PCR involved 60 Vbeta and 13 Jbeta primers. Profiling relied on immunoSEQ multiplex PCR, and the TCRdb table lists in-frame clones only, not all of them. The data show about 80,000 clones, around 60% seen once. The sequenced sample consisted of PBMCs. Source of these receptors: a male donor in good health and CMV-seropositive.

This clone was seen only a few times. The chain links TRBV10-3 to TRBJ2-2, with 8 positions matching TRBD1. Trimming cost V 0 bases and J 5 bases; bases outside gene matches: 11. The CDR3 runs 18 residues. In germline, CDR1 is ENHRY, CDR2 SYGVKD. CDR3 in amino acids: CAISESGGRGRRTGELFF. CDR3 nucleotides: TGTGCCATCAGTGAGTCTGGGGGCAGGGGGCGTCGAACCGGGGAGCTGTTTTTT.

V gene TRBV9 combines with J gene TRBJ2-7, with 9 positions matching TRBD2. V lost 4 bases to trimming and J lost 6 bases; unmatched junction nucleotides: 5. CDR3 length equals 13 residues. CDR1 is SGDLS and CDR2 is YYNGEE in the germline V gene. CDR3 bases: TGTGCCAGCAGCCCGCGGGGGGGCGGCGAGCAGTACTTC. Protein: CASSPRGGGEQYF.

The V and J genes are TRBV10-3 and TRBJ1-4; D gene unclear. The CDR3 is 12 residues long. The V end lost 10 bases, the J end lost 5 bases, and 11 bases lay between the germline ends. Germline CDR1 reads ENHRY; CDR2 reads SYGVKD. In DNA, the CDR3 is TGTGCCACGTCAGTAATAAATGAAAAACTGTTTTTT. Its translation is CATSVINEKLFF.

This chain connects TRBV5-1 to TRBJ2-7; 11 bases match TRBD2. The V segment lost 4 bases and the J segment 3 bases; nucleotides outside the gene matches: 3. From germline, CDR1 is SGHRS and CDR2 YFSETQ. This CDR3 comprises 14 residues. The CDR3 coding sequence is TGCGCCAGCAGCAGAACTAGCGGGAGCTACGAGCAGTACTTC. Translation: CASSRTSGSYEQYF.

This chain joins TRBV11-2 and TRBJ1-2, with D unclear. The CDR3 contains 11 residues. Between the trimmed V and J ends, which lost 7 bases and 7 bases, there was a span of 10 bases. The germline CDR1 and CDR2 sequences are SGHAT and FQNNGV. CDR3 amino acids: CASTNGGGYTF. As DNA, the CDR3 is TGTGCCAGCACTAATGGTGGTGGCTACACCTTC.

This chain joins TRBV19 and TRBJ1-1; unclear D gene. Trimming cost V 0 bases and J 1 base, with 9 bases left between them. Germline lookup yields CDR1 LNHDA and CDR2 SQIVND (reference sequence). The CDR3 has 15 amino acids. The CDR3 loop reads CASSIEAWSNTEAFF. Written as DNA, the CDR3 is TGTGCCAGTAGTATAGAGGCCTGGTCGAACACTGAAGCTTTCTTT.

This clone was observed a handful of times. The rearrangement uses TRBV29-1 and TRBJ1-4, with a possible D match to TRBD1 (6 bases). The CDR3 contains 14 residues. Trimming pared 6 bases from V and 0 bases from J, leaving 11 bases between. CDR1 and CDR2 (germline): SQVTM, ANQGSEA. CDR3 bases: TGCAGCGTCCCCTCAGGGGCAACTAATGAAAAACTGTTTTTT. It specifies CSVPSGATNEKLFF.

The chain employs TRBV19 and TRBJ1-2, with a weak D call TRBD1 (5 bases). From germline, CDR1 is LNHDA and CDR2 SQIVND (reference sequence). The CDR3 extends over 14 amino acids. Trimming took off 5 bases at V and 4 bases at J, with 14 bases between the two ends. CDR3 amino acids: CASSGPGLLYGYTF. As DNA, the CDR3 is TGTGCCAGTAGTGGACCGGGACTTCTCTATGGCTACACCTTC.

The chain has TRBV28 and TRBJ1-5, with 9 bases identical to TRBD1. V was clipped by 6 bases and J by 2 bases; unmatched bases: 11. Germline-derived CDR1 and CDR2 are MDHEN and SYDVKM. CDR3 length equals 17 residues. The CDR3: CASRDNPRTGGNQPQHF. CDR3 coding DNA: TGTGCCAGCAGAGACAACCCCAGGACAGGGGGCAATCAGCCCCAGCATTTT.

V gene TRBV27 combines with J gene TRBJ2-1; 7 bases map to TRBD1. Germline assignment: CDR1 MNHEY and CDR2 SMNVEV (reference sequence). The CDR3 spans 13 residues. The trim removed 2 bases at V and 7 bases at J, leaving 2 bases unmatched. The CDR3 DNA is TGTGCCAGCAGTTTAGCCAGGGGGAATGAGCAGTTCTTC. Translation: CASSLARGNEQFF.

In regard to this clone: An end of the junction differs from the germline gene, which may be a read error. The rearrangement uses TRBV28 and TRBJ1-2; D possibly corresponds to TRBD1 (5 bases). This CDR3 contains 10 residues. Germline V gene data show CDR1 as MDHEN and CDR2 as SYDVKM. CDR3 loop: CASKGYGYPF. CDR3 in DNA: TGTGCCAGCAAGGGGTATGGCTACCCCTTC.

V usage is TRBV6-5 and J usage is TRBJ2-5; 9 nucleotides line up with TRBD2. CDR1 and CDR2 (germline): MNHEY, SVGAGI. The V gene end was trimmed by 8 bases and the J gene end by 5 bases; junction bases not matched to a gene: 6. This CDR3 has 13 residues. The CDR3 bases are TGTGCCAGCGAGGGCGGGAGGGGGGAGACCCAGTACTTC. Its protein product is CASEGGRGETQYF.

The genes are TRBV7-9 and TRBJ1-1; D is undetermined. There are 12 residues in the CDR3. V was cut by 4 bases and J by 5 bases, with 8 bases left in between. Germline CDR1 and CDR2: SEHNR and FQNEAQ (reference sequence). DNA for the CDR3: TGTGCCAGCAGCTCGGGTGGAACTGAAGCTTTCTTT. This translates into CASSSGGTEAFF.

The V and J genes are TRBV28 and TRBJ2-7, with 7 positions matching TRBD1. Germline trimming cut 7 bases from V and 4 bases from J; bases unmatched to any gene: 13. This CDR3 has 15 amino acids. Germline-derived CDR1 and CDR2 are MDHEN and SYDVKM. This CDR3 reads CASIPDRVRPYEQYF. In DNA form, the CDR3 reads TGTGCCAGCATTCCTGACAGGGTGAGACCTTACGAGCAGTACTTC. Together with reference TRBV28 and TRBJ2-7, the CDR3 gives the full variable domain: DVKVTQSSRYLVKRTGEKVFLECVQDMDHENMFWYRQDPGLGLRLIYFSYDVKMKEKGDIPEGYSVSREKKERFSLILESASTNQTSMYLCASIPDRVRPYEQYFGPGTRLTVT.

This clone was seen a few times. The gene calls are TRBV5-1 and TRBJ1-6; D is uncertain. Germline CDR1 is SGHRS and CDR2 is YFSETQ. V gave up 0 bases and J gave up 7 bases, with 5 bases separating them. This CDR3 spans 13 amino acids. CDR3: CASSLEENSPLHF. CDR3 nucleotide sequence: TGCGCCAGCAGCTTGGAAGAGAATTCACCCCTCCACTTT.

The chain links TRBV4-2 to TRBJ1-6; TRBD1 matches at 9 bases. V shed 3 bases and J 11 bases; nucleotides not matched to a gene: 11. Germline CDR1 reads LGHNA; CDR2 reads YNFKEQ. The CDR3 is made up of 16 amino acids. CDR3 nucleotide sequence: TGTGCCAGCAGCCATCGCCCCGGGACAGGGAATCCACCCCTCCACTTT. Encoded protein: CASSHRPGTGNPPLHF.

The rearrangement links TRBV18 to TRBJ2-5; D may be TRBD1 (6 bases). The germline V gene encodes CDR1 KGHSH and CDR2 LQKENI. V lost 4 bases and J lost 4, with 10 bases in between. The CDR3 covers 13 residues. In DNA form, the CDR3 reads TGTGCCAGCTCACTACTACAGGGAGAGACCCAGTACTTC. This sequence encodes CASSLLQGETQYF.

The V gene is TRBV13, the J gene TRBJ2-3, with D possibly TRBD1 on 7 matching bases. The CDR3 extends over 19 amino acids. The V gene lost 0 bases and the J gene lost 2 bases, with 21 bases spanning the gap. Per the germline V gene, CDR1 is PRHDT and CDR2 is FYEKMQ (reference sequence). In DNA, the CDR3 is TGTGCCAGCAGCTTAGGCGGAGGGGGCTCAATTATAAACACAGATACGCAGTATTTT. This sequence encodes CASSLGGGGSIINTDTQYF.

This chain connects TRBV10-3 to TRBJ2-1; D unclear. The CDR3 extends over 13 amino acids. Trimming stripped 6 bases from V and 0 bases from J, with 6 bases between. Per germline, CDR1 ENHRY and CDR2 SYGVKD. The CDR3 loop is CAISNISYNEQFF. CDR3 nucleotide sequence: TGTGCCATCAGCAACATCTCCTACAATGAGCAGTTCTTC.

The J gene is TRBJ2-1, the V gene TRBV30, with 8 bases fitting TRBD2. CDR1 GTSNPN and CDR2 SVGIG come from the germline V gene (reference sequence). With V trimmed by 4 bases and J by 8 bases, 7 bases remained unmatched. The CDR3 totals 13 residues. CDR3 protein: CAWNSGSGDEQFF. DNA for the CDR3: TGTGCCTGGAACAGCGGGAGTGGCGATGAGCAGTTCTTC.